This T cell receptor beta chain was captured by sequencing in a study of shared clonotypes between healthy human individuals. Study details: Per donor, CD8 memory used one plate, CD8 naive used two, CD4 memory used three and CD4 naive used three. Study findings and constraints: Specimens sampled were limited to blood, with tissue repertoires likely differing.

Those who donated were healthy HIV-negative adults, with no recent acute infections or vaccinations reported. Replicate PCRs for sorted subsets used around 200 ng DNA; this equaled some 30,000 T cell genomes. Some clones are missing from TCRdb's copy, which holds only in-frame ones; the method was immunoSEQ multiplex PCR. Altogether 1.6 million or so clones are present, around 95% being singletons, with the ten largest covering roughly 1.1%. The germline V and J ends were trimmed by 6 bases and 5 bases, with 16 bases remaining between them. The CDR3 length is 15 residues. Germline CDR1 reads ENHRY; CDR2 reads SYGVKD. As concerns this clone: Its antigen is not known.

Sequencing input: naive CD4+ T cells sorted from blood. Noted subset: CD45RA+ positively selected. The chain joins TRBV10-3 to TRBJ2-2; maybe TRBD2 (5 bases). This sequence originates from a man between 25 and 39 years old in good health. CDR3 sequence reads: CAISQDGIQTGELFF. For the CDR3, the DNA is TGTGCCATCAGCCAAGACGGGATTCAGACCGGGGAGCTGTTTTTT.